Presented here are 15 T cell receptor beta chains from one specimen sequenced in a study of T cells after yellow fever vaccination. One entry per CDR3 protein results from TCRdb running MiXCR on the 5' RACE reads. In the table there are 300,000 to 350,000 distinct CDR3 sequences, approximately 8% of which are singletons. The specimen was PBMCs, collected roughly 47 days after the first yellow fever vaccination. The receptors shown here come from a man between 18 and 35 years old who received the YFV17D yellow fever vaccine.

At least ten counts were recorded for this clonotype. The J gene is TRBJ2-3, the V gene TRBV5-1; 13 bases match TRBD2. V shed 4 bases and J 6 bases; nucleotides not matched to a gene: 5. CDR1 is SGHRS, CDR2 YFSETQ, per germline. The CDR3 spans 15 residues. CDR3 nucleotide sequence: TGCGCCAGCAGCACTCAGACTAGCGGGGGGGATACGCAGTATTTT. This translates into CASSTQTSGGDTQYF.

The chain has TRBV25-1 and TRBJ1-5; possibly TRBD1 for D (5 bases). This CDR3 is built from 14 residues. The V gene's germline CDR1 is MGHDK and CDR2 SYGVNS. Between the trimmed V and J ends, which lost 4 bases and 7 bases, there was a span of 14 bases. This CDR3 reads CASSGGGGRQPQHF. The CDR3 DNA reads as TGTGCCAGCAGTGGAGGCGGGGGGAGACAGCCCCAGCATTTT. Variable domain in full (rest from reference TRBV25-1 and TRBJ1-5): EADIYQTPRYLVIGTGKKITLECSQTMGHDKMYWYQQDPGMELHLIHYSYGVNSTEKGDLSSESTVSRIRTEHFPLTLESARPSHTSQYLCASSGGGGRQPQHFGDGTRLSIL.

This clonotype was recorded at least ten times. The junction differs from germline at one of its ends, possibly a read error. The rearrangement uses TRBV5-1 and TRBJ2-3; D not certain. The CDR3 sequence is 11 residues long. Germline assignment: CDR1 SGHRS and CDR2 YFSETQ. CDR3 protein: CASSSTDTQYF. As DNA, the CDR3 is TGTGCCAGCAGCTCCACAGATACGCAGTATTTT.

A few counts support this clonotype. The chain recombines TRBV12-3 or TRBV12-4 with TRBJ2-2; D gene uncertain. The CDR3 runs 13 residues. Trimming stripped 7 bases from V and 7 bases from J, with 13 bases between. The CDR3 DNA reads as TGTGCCAGCATCTTTGGGATGGGCGGGGAGCTGTTTTTT. This gives the protein CASIFGMGGELFF.

The CDR3 loop reads CASSFSGTSHTDTQYF. Written as DNA, the CDR3 is TGTGCCAGCAGCTTTTCCGGGACTAGCCACACAGATACGCAGTATTTT. This sequence joins TRBV7-2 and TRBJ2-3, with TRBD2 identical over 9 bases. The germline gives CDR1 SGHTA, CDR2 FQGNSA. Trimming took 3 bases from V and 2 from J; bases not matched to a gene: 6. The CDR3 is made up of 16 amino acids.

The V and J genes are TRBV11-2 and TRBJ2-5; TRBD2 agrees at 7 bases. The CDR3 is made up of 15 amino acids. Germline CDR1 SGHAT, CDR2 FQNNGV. The trim removed 1 base at V and 3 bases at J, leaving 5 bases unmatched. The CDR3: CASSLAGRAKETQYF. CDR3 DNA sequence: TGTGCCAGCAGCTTAGCAGGGAGGGCAAAAGAGACCCAGTACTTC.

This clonotype was observed a handful of times. J is TRBJ2-1 and V is TRBV11-2, with 8 bases aligning to TRBD2. This CDR3 contains 15 residues. CDR1 and CDR2 (germline): SGHAT, FQNNGV. V shed 4 bases and J 7 bases; nucleotides not matched to a gene: 9. The CDR3 DNA sequence: TGTGCCAGCAGCTGGGGACTAGTTCGGTATAATGAGCAGTTCTTC. It is translated as CASSWGLVRYNEQFF.

The rearrangement joins TRBV6-1 to TRBJ1-1; tentative D call: TRBD1 (5 bases). The germline CDR1 and CDR2 sequences are MNHNS and SASEGT. Trimming left V 5 bases short and J 6 bases short, with 13 bases between. This CDR3 has 13 residues. The DNA for the CDR3 is TGTGCCAGCAGTCCCCCGGGGGATCCTGAAGCTTTCTTT. This gives the protein CASSPPGDPEAFF.

This clonotype came up many times. The rearrangement links TRBV5-1 to TRBJ1-1, with 8 bases identical to TRBD1. CDR3 length equals 13 residues. CDR1 is SGHRS, CDR2 YFSETQ, per germline. The V gene end was trimmed by 2 bases and the J gene end by 5 bases; junction bases not matched to a gene: 2. The CDR3 here is CASSFRDRTEAFF. Here the CDR3 DNA reads TGCGCCAGCAGCTTTCGGGACAGGACTGAAGCTTTCTTT.

The V gene is TRBV4-3, the J gene TRBJ2-4; D gene ambiguous. Looked up from germline, CDR1 is LGHNA and CDR2 is YSLEER. CDR3 length: 15 residues. V shed 0 bases and J shed 7 bases, with 13 bases lying between them. In nucleotides, the CDR3 is TGCGCCAGCAGCCAAGATAGTGGCCCTGGGAACATTCAGTACTTC. It codes for CASSQDSGPGNIQYF.

This rearrangement joins TRBV30 to TRBJ2-3; 8 nucleotides line up with TRBD1. The germline V gene encodes CDR1 GTSNPN and CDR2 SVGIG (reference sequence). The CDR3 covers 13 residues. V lost 5 bases to trimming and J lost 0 bases; unmatched junction nucleotides: 1. Here the CDR3 reads CAWDRGSTDTQYF. The CDR3 bases are TGTGCCTGGGACAGGGGAAGCACAGATACGCAGTATTTT.

This clonotype came up a few times. This chain links TRBV11-2 with TRBJ2-3; 12 bases agree with TRBD2. The germline V gene encodes CDR1 SGHAT and CDR2 FQNNGV. J lost 3 bases, V lost 3 bases, and 4 bases had no gene match. This CDR3 contains 16 residues. The CDR3 nucleotides are TGTGCCAGCAGCTTTTGGCTAGCGGGGGGGACAGATACGCAGTATTTT. Its protein is CASSFWLAGGTDTQYF.

This clonotype has just a few counts. The rearrangement joins TRBV6-1 to TRBJ1-1; perhaps TRBD1 as D (5 bases). The germline CDR1 and CDR2 sequences are MNHNS and SASEGT. The CDR3 contains 14 residues. The V end lost 7 bases, the J end lost 1 base, and 13 bases lay between the germline ends. The CDR3 DNA is TGTGCCAGCACTACGTTTGGGGGGAACACTGAAGCTTTCTTT. It yields the protein CASTTFGGNTEAFF.

This clonotype showed up just a few times. This chain uses TRBV5-8 with TRBJ2-1, with a possible D match to TRBD2 (5 bases). From germline, CDR1 is SGHTS and CDR2 YDEGEE. V was pared by 0 bases and J by 6 bases, with 19 bases between. The CDR3 extends over 17 amino acids. The chain's CDR3 is CASSLGQRGPLPNEQFF. The DNA of the CDR3 is TGTGCCAGCAGCTTGGGCCAACGGGGTCCCCTGCCCAATGAGCAGTTCTTC.

This rearrangement joins TRBV6-1 to TRBJ2-5; 7 bases match TRBD1. The V and J ends lost 1 base and 5 bases, in that order; junction bases with no gene match: 7. The CDR3 sequence is 15 residues long. Germline CDR1 and CDR2: MNHNS and SASEGT. Written as DNA, the CDR3 is TGTGCCAGCAGTGAAGGGGGGACAGTCCGGGAGACCCAGTACTTC. This translates into CASSEGGTVRETQYF.